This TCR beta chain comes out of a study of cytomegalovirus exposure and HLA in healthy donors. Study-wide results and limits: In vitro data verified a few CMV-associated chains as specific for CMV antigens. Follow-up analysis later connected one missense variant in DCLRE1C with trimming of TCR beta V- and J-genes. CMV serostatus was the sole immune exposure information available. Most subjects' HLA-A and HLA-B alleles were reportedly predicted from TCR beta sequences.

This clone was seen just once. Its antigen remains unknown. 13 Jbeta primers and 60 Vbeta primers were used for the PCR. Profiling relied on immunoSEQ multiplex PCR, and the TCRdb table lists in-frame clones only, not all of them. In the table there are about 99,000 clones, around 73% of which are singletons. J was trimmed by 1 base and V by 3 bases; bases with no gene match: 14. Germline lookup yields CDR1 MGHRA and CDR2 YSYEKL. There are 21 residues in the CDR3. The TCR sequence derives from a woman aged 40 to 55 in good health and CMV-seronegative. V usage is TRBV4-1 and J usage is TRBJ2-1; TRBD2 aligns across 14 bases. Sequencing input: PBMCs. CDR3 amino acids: CASSHPSSGLAGVRSYNEQFF. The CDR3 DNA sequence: TGCGCCAGCAGCCACCCGAGTTCGGGACTAGCGGGAGTGAGGTCCTACAATGAGCAGTTCTTC.